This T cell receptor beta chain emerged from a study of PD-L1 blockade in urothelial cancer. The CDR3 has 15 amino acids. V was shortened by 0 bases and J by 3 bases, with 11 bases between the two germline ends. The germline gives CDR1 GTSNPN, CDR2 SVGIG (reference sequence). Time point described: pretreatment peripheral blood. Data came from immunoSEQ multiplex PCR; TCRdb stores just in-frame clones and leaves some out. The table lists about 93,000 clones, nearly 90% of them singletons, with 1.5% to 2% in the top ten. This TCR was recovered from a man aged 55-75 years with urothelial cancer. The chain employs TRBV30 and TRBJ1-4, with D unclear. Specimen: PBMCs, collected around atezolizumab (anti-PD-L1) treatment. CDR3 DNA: TGTGCCTGGAGTGTAAGTCCCAGGCCTAATGAAAAACTGTTTTTT. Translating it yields CAWSVSPRPNEKLFF.